Below, one T cell receptor beta chain is given with its context. Its antigen specificity is not known. One end of the junction varies from germline; a read error may be responsible. The donors were under 40 Caucasian individuals from Russia, aged roughly 6 to 100 years, who were systemically healthy. Ten milliliters of peripheral blood were drawn from each donor into EDTA-treated Vacutainer tubes. PBMCs were isolated by Ficoll-Paque density-gradient centrifugation, with at least 6.5 million obtained per sample. Total RNA was extracted from PBMCs with Trizol reagent, with at least 5.5 micrograms obtained per sample. For every donor, flow cytometry on a PBMC aliquot measured the percentage of naive CD45RAhigh/CD27high T cells. The entry originates in a study of blood T cells in healthy people across ages (dated by TCRdb to the mid-2010s). With regard to the full study: In model experiments, roughly one uniquely barcoded TCR beta cDNA molecule per two T cells was captured by template switching. Donors of different ages were randomly distributed across sequencing lanes to avoid experimental bias. Age-related changes in TCR beta repertoire diversity were measured in the study by deep sequencing normalized with unique cDNA molecular identifiers. The donors were divided into four age groups: young (average about 16 years), middle-aged (approximately 39), aged (under 70) and long-lived (about 79). Two additional independent replicas of 1 million unique cDNA reads from the same blood draw were analyzed for two donors (one aged 18 to 29 and one aged 80 or older).

From the cysteine up to the phenylalanine, the CDR3 has a length of 13 residues. CDR3 DNA is the only sequence kept; it has 39 bases, read in frame from the first base. CDR1 and CDR2 are drawn from the germline V gene: SNHLY, FYNNEI. The library was obtained by 5' RACE. For sequencing, an Illumina HiSeq 2500 was employed. The second PCR ran for roughly 6 to 11 cycles and used a J-beta primer mix along with a sample-barcoded 5' primer. Each TCR beta cDNA molecule received a unique molecular identifier from a template-switch 5' adaptor carrying 12 random nucleotides. Each sample yielded at least 2.5 million CDR3-containing paired-end reads. First-strand cDNA synthesis was performed from all RNA using the Mint cDNA synthesis kit, with priming by a TRBC-specific oligonucleotide. Following uracil-DNA glycosylase treatment, all cDNA underwent a first 18-cycle PCR with the universal primers M1SS and BC2_uni_R. For the original study's pipeline: Each sample was normalized by randomly selecting 1 million high-quality reads, each carrying a distinct molecular identifier. Reads sharing molecular identifiers were discarded rather than binned into consensus sequences. MiTCR, set to a Q25 quality threshold and the strictest error-elimination algorithm, was used for CDR3 identification, clonotype clustering and error correction. A nonparametric unseen species model with Euler transformation was used to estimate lower-bound total TCR beta diversity. TCRdb's own reprocessing of the public reads used fastp at Q25 and MiXCR and kept productive beta chains. Identical CDR3 protein sequences are pooled into one entry, listed with their most common genes and DNA. The authors' filters were not applied to this entry. The sample table contains 1.5 million to 2 million distinct CDR3 sequences; only one count was recorded for approximately 32% of them. Approximately 10% of the sample is held by the ten biggest clonotypes.

What the work shows at the level of the full study, not this receptor alone: Compared with the aged group, the long-lived group had more naive CD4+ T cells, fewer expanded clones and increased TCR diversity, suggesting age selection. The percentage of naive T cells measured by flow cytometry correlated strongly with observed TCR beta diversity. Donor CMV infection status was unknown, potentially confounding age-related changes in expanded clonotypes. Estimates of total diversity based on one million sequenced T cells were considered lower bounds and underestimates. Because profiling used bulk unsorted PBMCs, naive and antigen-experienced compartments could not be compared conclusively. As age increased, observed TCR beta diversity per million T cells dropped in a roughly linear way, and a significant reduction was already evident by age about 36.

The receptor comes from a woman aged 25 to 39 in good health. The sequence is built from TRBV2 and TRBJ2-5; tentative D gene TRBD2, with 6 bases matching. The sequenced sample consisted of blood. CDR3 loop: CAGSEYAGKTQYF. The bases are TGTGCCGGCAGTGAATATGCGGGGAAGACCCAGTACTTC.